This T cell receptor beta chain is drawn from a study of cytomegalovirus exposure and HLA in healthy donors. Study overall: Earlier results showed roughly 110 million unique TCR beta sequences derived from approximately 170 million T cells. General observations from the study: A missense variant in DCLRE1C was later tied to TCR beta V- and J-gene trimming. In a later analysis, an Asian-associated ancestry cluster reportedly showed fewer N-insertions than the roughly 690-donor mean.

With 60 Vbeta and 13 Jbeta primers, the PCR was carried out. Clones were sequenced by immunoSEQ multiplex PCR, and TCRdb holds only the in-frame ones, with some missing. Of about 120,000 clones listed, around 79% are singletons. Regarding donors, all were healthy bone marrow donors. This clone was counted only a few times. The antigen is not known. The CDR3 has 14 residues. From germline, CDR1 is LNHDA and CDR2 SQIVND (reference sequence). The V and J ends lost 3 bases and 5 bases, in that order; junction bases with no gene match: 4. The J gene is TRBJ2-5, the V gene TRBV19; 9 bases agree with TRBD1. The material sequenced was PBMCs. The TCR was taken from a woman aged 30 to 39 in good health and CMV-seropositive. CDR3 region: CASSITGGGETQYF. The CDR3 DNA reads as TGTGCCAGTAGTATCACAGGGGGCGGCGAGACCCAGTACTTC.